These 21 T cell receptor beta chains came from one sample sequenced in a study of blood T cell repertoires in COVID-19. Repertoires were generated with immunoSEQ multiplex PCR, while TCRdb's copy carries only in-frame clones and drops some. The table lists under 400,000 clones, about 90% of them singletons. Sample: peripheral blood. These receptors originate from a woman aged 25 to 39 with COVID-19, enrolled during active disease.

This clone was detected only once. The gene calls are TRBV6-4 and TRBJ2-3, with D maybe TRBD2 (6 bases). The CDR3 is 15 residues long. Germline CDR1 is MRHNA and CDR2 is SNTAGT. V shed 3 bases and J shed 5 bases, with 15 bases lying between them. For the CDR3, the DNA is TGTGCCAGCAGTGAGTTATCGGGAGATTTAGATACGCAGTATTTT. Amino acid sequence: CASSELSGDLDTQYF.

The rearrangement uses TRBV6-9 and TRBJ2-7, with 13 bases that match TRBD2. Germline V gene sequence: CDR1 MNHGY, CDR2 SVAAGI. The CDR3 totals 15 residues. V lost 9 bases and J lost 1; bases outside the gene matches: 6. The CDR3 spells CARGTSGKESYEQYF. CDR3 DNA sequence: TGTGCCAGAGGGACTAGCGGGAAGGAGTCCTACGAGCAGTACTTC.

The rearrangement links TRBV28 to TRBJ2-5; TRBD2 matches at 8 bases. Per the germline V gene, CDR1 is MDHEN and CDR2 is SYDVKM. J was trimmed by 7 bases and V by 6 bases; bases with no gene match: 16. There are 16 residues in the CDR3. As DNA, the CDR3 is TGTGCCAGCAGCCAACTCCCGGGACTAGGGGAGGGGACCCAGTACTTC. This translates into CASSQLPGLGEGTQYF. The full variable domain, rest sourced from reference TRBV28 and TRBJ2-5, is DVKVTQSSRYLVKRTGEKVFLECVQDMDHENMFWYRQDPGLGLRLIYFSYDVKMKEKGDIPEGYSVSREKKERFSLILESASTNQTSMYLCASSQLPGLGEGTQYFGPGTRLLVL.

V is TRBV2 and J is TRBJ2-3; 8 bases match TRBD1. CDR3 length: 15 residues. CDR1 and CDR2 (germline): SNHLY, FYNNEI. V was clipped by 2 bases and J by 3 bases; unmatched bases: 4. CDR3 in DNA: TGTGCCAGCAGTGAACAAGGACAGGGAACAGATACGCAGTATTTT. Protein: CASSEQGQGTDTQYF.

In this sample, this clone turned up a few times. The chain employs TRBV6-5 and TRBJ2-7, with 9 bases lining up with TRBD1. The CDR3 runs 15 residues. J was trimmed by 5 bases and V by 4 bases; bases with no gene match: 9. CDR1 is MNHEY and CDR2 is SVGAGI in the germline V gene. The CDR3: CASSSPHRGQDEQYF. The CDR3 bases are TGTGCCAGCAGTTCCCCTCACAGGGGGCAAGACGAGCAGTACTTC.

The chain links TRBV6-5 to TRBJ1-2, with 9 bases fitting TRBD1. The CDR3 runs to 14 residues. V shed 8 bases, J shed 6 bases, and the junction held 10 bases outside the gene matches. Germline-derived CDR1 and CDR2 are MNHEY and SVGAGI. Here the CDR3 DNA reads TGTGCCAGCTACTACAGGGGGCGAAGGGATGGCTACACCTTC. This gives the protein CASYYRGRRDGYTF.

The chain links TRBV10-1 to TRBJ1-4; D is perhaps TRBD1 (6 bases). V dropped 3 bases and J dropped 4 bases, with 9 bases sitting between them. Per germline, CDR1 WNHNN and CDR2 SYGVQD (reference sequence). The CDR3 spans 14 residues. The CDR3 bases are TGCGCCAGCAGTGATTCGGACAGTAATGAAAAACTGTTTTTT. Its protein is CASSDSDSNEKLFF.

The chain has TRBV6-1 and TRBJ2-1; tentatively, D is TRBD2 (7 bases). The germline CDR1 and CDR2 sequences are MNHNS and SASEGT. The V end lost 2 bases, the J end lost 4 bases, and 15 bases lay between the germline ends. The CDR3 is made up of 16 amino acids. CDR3 nucleotide sequence: TGTGCCAGCAGTGAACAGGCGGGGGCCGATTACAATGAGCAGTTCTTC. As protein: CASSEQAGADYNEQFF.

This chain links TRBV7-3 with TRBJ2-7; 7 bases are a match to TRBD2. CDR3 length: 13 amino acids. Per germline, CDR1 SGHTA and CDR2 FQGTGA. Unmatched junction bases numbered 1, after V lost 0 bases and J lost 5 bases. This CDR3 is CASSLTAGNEQYF. CDR3 in DNA: TGTGCCAGCAGCTTAACAGCGGGAAACGAGCAGTACTTC.

This chain joins TRBV30 and TRBJ2-1; 7 nucleotides agree with TRBD2. The V gene end was trimmed by 0 bases and the J gene end by 2 bases; junction bases not matched to a gene: 4. Germline V gene sequence: CDR1 GTSNPN, CDR2 SVGIG (reference sequence). The CDR3 runs to 15 residues. CDR3 protein: CAWSVRAGTYNEQFF. The DNA of the CDR3 is TGTGCCTGGAGTGTACGAGCGGGAACCTACAATGAGCAGTTCTTC.

The chain employs TRBV29-1 and TRBJ1-1; 9 bases fit TRBD1. With V trimmed by 6 bases and J by 4 bases, 6 bases remained unmatched. The CDR3 runs to 13 residues. Germline CDR1 is SQVTM and CDR2 is ANQGSEA. CDR3 protein: CSVVQGALTEAFF. As DNA, the CDR3 is TGCAGCGTAGTACAGGGGGCGCTCACTGAAGCTTTCTTT.

The rearrangement joins TRBV11-2 to TRBJ2-5; 8 bases are a match to TRBD1. V shed 5 bases and J 5 bases; nucleotides not matched to a gene: 7. The CDR3 has 14 residues. Germline V gene sequence: CDR1 SGHAT, CDR2 FQNNGV. The CDR3 region is CASSPDRDLETQYF. DNA for the CDR3: TGTGCCAGCAGCCCGGACAGGGACCTCGAGACCCAGTACTTC.

This rearrangement joins TRBV11-3 to TRBJ2-1, with 10 bases fitting TRBD2. CDR1 is SGHNT, CDR2 YENEEA, per germline. This CDR3 contains 15 residues. J gave up 6 bases and V 1 base, and 3 bases lay outside the gene matches. CDR3 DNA: TGTGCCAGCAGCTTAGTTGGGACTAGCGCCAATGAGCAGTTCTTC. It yields the protein CASSLVGTSANEQFF.

The J gene is TRBJ2-2, the V gene TRBV28; 7 nucleotides align to TRBD1. The V segment lost 6 bases and the J segment 1 base; nucleotides outside the gene matches: 5. The CDR3 has 15 residues. Germline CDR1 reads MDHEN; CDR2 reads SYDVKM. CDR3 protein: CASRLRTGNTGELFF. For the CDR3, the DNA is TGTGCCAGCAGATTAAGGACAGGGAACACCGGGGAGCTGTTTTTT.

This clone occurred once. This chain connects TRBV9 to TRBJ1-2; 7 nucleotides match TRBD1. Germline CDR1 reads SGDLS; CDR2 reads YYNGEE. CDR3 size: 15 residues. The V gene end was trimmed by 2 bases and the J gene end by 0 bases; junction bases not matched to a gene: 4. CDR3 nucleotide sequence: TGTGCCAGCAGCGTCGGGGACAGTCCTAACTATGGCTACACCTTC. Translating gives CASSVGDSPNYGYTF.

This chain uses TRBV11-3 with TRBJ1-1; perhaps TRBD1 as D (5 bases). The ends were cut back, 0 bases at V and 11 bases at J, with 13 bases in the middle. This CDR3 has 13 residues. Germline CDR1 and CDR2: SGHNT and YENEEA. CDR3 sequence (DNA): TGTGCCAGCAGCTTAGACAGGGAATCGGCTGCTTTCTTT. It specifies CASSLDRESAAFF.

The chain is built from TRBV19 and TRBJ1-5; the match to TRBD1 covers 7 bases. CDR3 size: 16 residues. The junction had 7 bases not matched to a gene; V was cut back by 2 bases and J by 3 bases. Per the germline V gene, CDR1 is LNHDA and CDR2 is SQIVND (reference sequence). CDR3: CASSIIRQGHNQPQHF. The CDR3 DNA sequence: TGTGCCAGTAGTATAATTCGACAGGGCCACAATCAGCCCCAGCATTTT.

The V and J genes are TRBV5-1 and TRBJ1-1; 11 nucleotides align to TRBD1. The junction had 6 bases not matched to a gene; V was cut back by 3 bases and J by 5 bases. Germline CDR1 and CDR2: SGHRS and YFSETQ. The CDR3 contains 15 residues. CDR3 amino acids: CASSSWTGGHTEAFF. The CDR3 region has the DNA TGCGCCAGCAGCTCCTGGACAGGGGGCCATACTGAAGCTTTCTTT.

The genes are TRBV5-1 and TRBJ2-1; D not resolved. Germline CDR1 SGHRS, CDR2 YFSETQ. With 1 base removed from V and 14 bases from J, the gap between germline ends came to 22 bases. This CDR3 is built from 15 residues. In nucleotides, the CDR3 is TGCGCCAGCAGCTTGACGCCGACCTACGCAGACTTTAAGTTCTTC. It codes for CASSLTPTYADFKFF.

V gene TRBV2 combines with J gene TRBJ2-5; 10 nucleotides align to TRBD2. The CDR3 contains 15 residues. Germline-derived CDR1 and CDR2 are SNHLY and FYNNEI. Unmatched junction bases numbered 11, after V lost 8 bases and J lost 5 bases. CDR3 residues: CASGQTSGFLETQYF. The DNA of the CDR3 is TGTGCCAGCGGACAGACTAGCGGGTTTTTGGAGACCCAGTACTTC.

This clone has a handful of counts. V gene TRBV7-2 combines with J gene TRBJ2-7; TRBD1 might be the D (7 bases). This CDR3 spans 16 amino acids. The V gene's germline CDR1 is SGHTA and CDR2 FQGNSA. Between the trimmed V and J ends, which lost 2 bases and 2 bases, there was a span of 16 bases. DNA of the CDR3: TGTGCCAGCAGCTTAACCCCAGGGGGGACCACCTACGAGCAGTACTTC. Its protein product is CASSLTPGGTTYEQYF.